This entry describes one T cell receptor (beta chain). Its antigen is unknown. CDR3 length equals 16 residues. CDR1 is MDHEN and CDR2 is SYDVKM in the germline V gene. Trimming took 6 bases from V and 2 from J, leaving 18 bases between them. The data originate from a study of CD8 T cells in Susac syndrome. Random hexamers were used to reverse transcribe an amount of about 0.45 to 1 ug RNA. Amplification of TCR beta CDR3 spanned 54 Vbeta and 13 Jbeta via immunoSEQ multiplex PCR. TCRdb processed the immunoSEQ multiplex PCR reads anew with MiXCR; each CDR3 protein has one entry. This table holds around 45,000 distinct CDR3 sequences, 93% found once. Isolation of CD8+ and CD4+ T cells was performed negatively, whereas enrichment of TEMRA cells was done by FACS. Regarding the study as a whole: It was acknowledged in the study that the number of individuals who were included in its TCR sequencing and HLA analysis was relatively small.

The receptor comes from a human donor in good health. Sequencing was done on a sample of CD8+ T cells from PBMCs. The chain employs TRBV28 and TRBJ2-3; tentative D call: TRBD1 (7 bases). Here the CDR3 DNA reads TGTGCCAGCAGCCCCGCCGGGGGACAGTACACAGATACGCAGTATTTT. Translating gives CASSPAGGQYTDTQYF.